This T cell receptor beta chain was sequenced for a study of T cell repertoires in cytomegalovirus infection. About the research overall: HLA-C-restricted CMV epitopes, recently identified, and well-studied HLA-B-restricted ones were used by the study. The public TCR beta signatures pointed to both CMV infection and matching HLA type. Study observations and caveats: CMV-specific TCR beta clonotypes restricted by HLA-C were the ones dominating the ex vivo response.

The CDR3 sequence is 14 residues long. V dropped 6 bases and J dropped 0 bases, with 15 bases sitting between them. Looked up from germline, CDR1 is DFQATT and CDR2 is SNEGSKA (reference sequence). Regarding this clonotype: Its target is not known.

From the reads, TCRdb called clonotypes with MiXCR, one entry per CDR3 protein. The sample comprises about 570,000 distinct CDR3 sequences, 40% of which are singletons, and more than 40% rests with the top ten. The sequencing here drew on cultured PBMCs, taken from culture after CMV antigen stimulation. The receptor's source is a human donor in good health (CMV status not recorded). Some clones in this sample may be carry-over from other donors' samples. The chain recombines TRBV20-1 with TRBJ2-7; D unclear. CDR3 region: CSAFIYGSSYEQYF. CDR3 sequence (DNA): TGCAGTGCCTTCATATATGGGTCCTCCTACGAGCAGTACTTC.